The 18 T cell receptor beta chains in this list originate from one sample, sequenced in a study of somatic mutations in cytotoxic T cells in rheumatoid arthritis. Sequenced by immunoSEQ multiplex PCR; TCRdb stores in-frame clones only, minus some. The sample lists 15,000 to 20,000 clones, roughly 80% occurring once. Sequenced sample: CD8+ T cells sorted from blood. All receptors derive from a woman aged 45 to 65 in good health.

The rearrangement uses TRBV7-6 and TRBJ2-1; D might be TRBD1 (6 bases). The germline CDR1 and CDR2 sequences are SGHVS and FNYEAQ. The CDR3 extends over 14 amino acids. The V and J ends lost 5 bases and 4 bases respectively, with 12 bases between them. The CDR3 sequence: CASSLGGIYNEQFF. DNA of the CDR3: TGTGCCAGCAGCCTAGGGGGAATTTACAATGAGCAGTTCTTC.

V usage is TRBV25-1 and J usage is TRBJ2-5; 14 bases are a match to TRBD2. The CDR3 contains 17 residues. With V trimmed by 8 bases and J by 1 base, 9 bases remained unmatched. Germline V gene sequence: CDR1 MGHDK, CDR2 SYGVNS. CDR3 residues: CASGGLAGGKPQETQYF. CDR3 nucleotide sequence: TGTGCCAGCGGAGGACTAGCGGGGGGTAAACCCCAAGAGACCCAGTACTTC. Looking up the rest from reference TRBV25-1 and TRBJ2-5 gives the full variable domain: EADIYQTPRYLVIGTGKKITLECSQTMGHDKMYWYQQDPGMELHLIHYSYGVNSTEKGDLSSESTVSRIRTEHFPLTLESARPSHTSQYLCASGGLAGGKPQETQYFGPGTRLLVL.

The V gene is TRBV6-6, the J gene TRBJ2-7, with D maybe TRBD2 (6 bases). The CDR3 is made up of 13 amino acids. CDR1 and CDR2 from the germline V gene are MNHNY and SVGAGI (reference sequence). The germline V and J ends were trimmed by 4 bases and 7 bases, with 14 bases remaining between them. In DNA, the CDR3 is TGTGCCAGCAGTTCCCGGGATGCGGGGGAGCAGTACTTC. Amino acid sequence: CASSSRDAGEQYF.

The chain has TRBV15 and TRBJ1-2; D unclear. The CDR3 extends over 13 amino acids. Germline V gene lookup returns CDR1 LNHNV and CDR2 YYDKDF (reference sequence). V was pared by 1 base and J by 5 bases, with 8 bases between. The DNA of the CDR3 is TGTGCCACCAGCAGAGTTCGGCGGTATGGCTACACCTTC. Residues: CATSRVRRYGYTF.

CDR3 in amino acids: CATTQGARNEQFF. In nucleotides, the CDR3 is TGTGCCACTACACAGGGGGCGCGAAATGAGCAGTTCTTC. The genes are TRBV7-9 and TRBJ2-1; 9 bases align to TRBD1. This CDR3 is built from 13 residues. J gave up 7 bases and V 10 bases, and 8 bases lay outside the gene matches. Germline-derived CDR1 and CDR2 are SEHNR and FQNEAQ (reference sequence).

The chain joins TRBV19 to TRBJ2-3; no definite D call. The CDR3 covers 13 residues. V was shortened by 3 bases and J by 4 bases, with 8 bases between the two germline ends. Looked up from germline, CDR1 is LNHDA and CDR2 is SQIVND (reference sequence). The CDR3: CASSMPESDTQYF. In nucleotides, the CDR3 is TGTGCCAGTAGTATGCCCGAGTCAGATACGCAGTATTTT.

This clone was seen more than once but under ten times. The V call is TRBV19, the J call TRBJ2-1, with 8 bases that match TRBD2. J was trimmed by 2 bases and V by 5 bases; bases with no gene match: 5. This CDR3 contains 15 residues. Germline CDR1 LNHDA, CDR2 SQIVND (reference sequence). CDR3 sequence (DNA): TGTGCCAGTAGTGAAGAAGCGGGGGCCTACAATGAGCAGTTCTTC. This translates into CASSEEAGAYNEQFF.

The sample holds one count of this clone. The chain is built from TRBV11-2 and TRBJ2-3; the match to TRBD2 covers 7 bases. V lost 5 bases, J lost 2 bases, and 10 bases stayed unmatched. Germline V gene sequence: CDR1 SGHAT, CDR2 FQNNGV. The CDR3 is 16 amino acids. The CDR3 sequence: CASSPWSSGVTDTQYF. The CDR3 nucleotides read TGTGCCAGCAGCCCCTGGTCGAGCGGGGTCACAGATACGCAGTATTTT.

This chain links TRBV4-1 with TRBJ2-6; TRBD1 agrees at 12 bases. Germline CDR1 reads MGHRA; CDR2 reads YSYEKL. J gave up 3 bases and V 5 bases, and 11 bases lay outside the gene matches. This CDR3 has 19 amino acids. CDR3 DNA sequence: TGCGCCAGCAGCTTAAACCCGGGACAGGGGGCCAGTGGGGCCAACGTCCTGACTTTC. Amino acids: CASSLNPGQGASGANVLTF.

The chain uses TRBV10-3 and TRBJ2-1; D is unclear. CDR1 is ENHRY, CDR2 SYGVKD, per germline. The CDR3 sequence is 12 residues long. Trimming left V 2 bases short and J 9 bases short, with 8 bases between. The CDR3 coding sequence is TGTGCCATCAGTGAGACTATCGGTGAGCAGTTCTTC. The encoded protein is CAISETIGEQFF.

A few counts support this clone. The chain carries TRBV28 and TRBJ2-5; 8 nucleotides align to TRBD1. The CDR3 totals 15 residues. V shed 6 bases, J shed 3 bases, and the junction held 9 bases outside the gene matches. Looked up from germline, CDR1 is MDHEN and CDR2 is SYDVKM. CDR3 loop: CASSPTRTGKETQYF. DNA of the CDR3: TGTGCCAGCAGCCCTACCCGGACAGGGAAAGAGACCCAGTACTTC. The entire variable domain, with the rest obtained from reference TRBV28 and TRBJ2-5, is as follows: DVKVTQSSRYLVKRTGEKVFLECVQDMDHENMFWYRQDPGLGLRLIYFSYDVKMKEKGDIPEGYSVSREKKERFSLILESASTNQTSMYLCASSPTRTGKETQYFGPGTRLLVL.

The chain employs TRBV28 and TRBJ2-7; 9 bases line up with TRBD1. V lost 6 bases and J lost 5; bases outside the gene matches: 8. The CDR3 has 14 residues. Germline V gene data show CDR1 as MDHEN and CDR2 as SYDVKM. DNA of the CDR3: TGTGCCAGCAGCCCAGGGACAGGGTTAAACGAGCAGTACTTC. Translating it yields CASSPGTGLNEQYF.

The chain employs TRBV6-1 and TRBJ2-1; the D is unclear. Germline V gives CDR1 MNHNS, CDR2 SASEGT. V lost 6 bases to trimming and J lost 4 bases, with 10 bases between them. CDR3 length equals 13 residues. In nucleotides, the CDR3 is TGTGCCAGCAGGGCCCCTCGGTACAATGAGCAGTTCTTC. Its translation is CASRAPRYNEQFF.

The J gene is TRBJ2-2, the V gene TRBV13, with 7 bases matching TRBD1. The CDR3 has 14 amino acids. The germline V gene has CDR1 PRHDT and CDR2 FYEKMQ (reference sequence). Unmatched junction bases numbered 2, after V lost 2 bases and J lost 5 bases. The CDR3, as DNA: TGTGCCAGCAGCTTACCAGGGGGTACCGGGGAGCTGTTTTTT. Translating it yields CASSLPGGTGELFF.

The chain couples TRBV23-1 to TRBJ1-2; D is perhaps TRBD1 (5 bases). TRBV23-1 is treated as an ORF (open reading frame) with a function not yet certain. The CDR3 consists of 18 residues. With 7 bases removed from V and 4 bases from J, the gap between germline ends came to 28 bases. CDR3 residues: CASKKVGRDVGRAYGYTF. The DNA of the CDR3 is TGCGCCAGCAAAAAGGTGGGCAGGGATGTTGGCAGGGCCTATGGCTACACCTTC.

The chain recombines TRBV5-6 with TRBJ1-1; D gene unclear. Trimming cost V 0 bases and J 1 base, with 4 bases left between them. Germline CDR1 reads SGHDT; CDR2 reads YYEEEE. The CDR3 is 13 residues long. This chain's CDR3 is CASSLGGNTEAFF. The DNA for the CDR3 is TGTGCCAGCAGCTTGGGGGGGAACACTGAAGCTTTCTTT.

The chain combines TRBV2 with TRBJ2-5; D is perhaps TRBD1 or TRBD2 (6 bases each). Trimming cost V 11 bases and J 5 bases, with 12 bases left between them. The CDR3 consists of 11 residues. Germline V gene sequence: CDR1 SNHLY, CDR2 FYNNEI. The CDR3 here is CAEGGYETQYF. For the CDR3, the DNA is TGTGCCGAAGGGGGGTATGAGACCCAGTACTTC. Filled out from reference TRBV2 and TRBJ2-5, the complete variable domain reads EPEVTQTPSHQVTQMGQEVILRCVPISNHLYFYWYRQILGQKVEFLVSFYNNEISEKSEIFDDQFSVERPDGSNFTLKIRSTKLEDSAMYFCAEGGYETQYFGPGTRLLVL.

This chain uses TRBV16 with TRBJ1-4; TRBD1 aligns across 9 bases. Trimming at V came to 5 bases and at J to 5 bases, leaving 3 bases not matched to a gene. The CDR3 loop spans 14 amino acids. The germline CDR1 and CDR2 sequences are KGHSY and FQNENV. CDR3 amino acids: CASSAGQGNEKLFF. DNA for the CDR3: TGTGCCAGCAGCGCCGGACAGGGGAATGAAAAACTGTTTTTT.